The 29 T cell receptor beta chains in this list originate from one sample, sequenced in a study of spatial heterogeneity in lung cancer. Whole-study results and caveats: Mutation counts in tumors were tracked by counts of expanded intratumoral alpha and beta TCRs.

Their antigens are not known. Via MiXCR, TCRdb re-called the 5' RACE reads, giving one row per CDR3 protein. The sample shows tens of thousands of distinct CDR3 sequences, roughly 15% of them seen only once. Time point indicated: sample taken at primary tumor resection. The material was lung tumor tissue, obtained at surgery. These receptors all stem from a female donor with early-stage non-small cell lung cancer.

This clonotype occurred many times. The chain is built from TRBV6-5 and TRBJ1-6; 7 bases are shared with TRBD1. The ends lost 0 bases at V and 6 bases at J; junction bases unmatched: 5. CDR3 size: 16 residues. The germline CDR1 and CDR2 sequences are MNHEY and SVGAGI. Here the CDR3 reads CASSYSPTGTNSPLHF. CDR3 sequence (DNA): TGTGCCAGCAGTTACTCCCCGACAGGGACTAATTCACCCCTCCACTTT.

This clonotype was seen only a few times. The chain joins TRBV12-3 or TRBV12-4 to TRBJ1-5; D is undetermined. The ends were cut back, 6 bases at V and 1 base at J, with 7 bases in the middle. The CDR3 contains 13 residues. CDR3 region: CASRLGSNQPQHF. The CDR3 DNA sequence: TGTGCCAGCAGACTTGGCAGCAATCAGCCCCAGCATTTT.

There are many counts of this clonotype. The chain uses TRBV7-2 and TRBJ2-5; TRBD1 agrees at 11 bases. Looked up from germline, CDR1 is SGHTA and CDR2 is FQGNSA. CDR3 length: 16 amino acids. V was clipped by 5 bases and J by 2 bases; unmatched bases: 7. The CDR3 reads CASSRTGQGAQETQYF. As DNA, the CDR3 is TGTGCCAGCAGCCGAACAGGACAGGGGGCTCAAGAGACCCAGTACTTC.

This clonotype occurred many times. The chain employs TRBV20-1 and TRBJ2-7; 10 nucleotides line up with TRBD2. The V gene end was trimmed by 7 bases and the J gene end by 3 bases; junction bases not matched to a gene: 0. This CDR3 is 11 amino acids long. Germline V CDR1 and CDR2: DFQATT, SNEGSKA (reference sequence). DNA of the CDR3: TGCAGTGGGACTAGCGGCTACGAGCAGTACTTC. As protein: CSGTSGYEQYF.

The rearrangement joins TRBV19 to TRBJ2-1; the match to TRBD2 covers 8 bases. V shed 3 bases, J shed 9 bases, and the junction held 10 bases outside the gene matches. The CDR3 contains 15 residues. Germline V lookup: CDR1 LNHDA, CDR2 SQIVND (reference sequence). The CDR3 sequence: CASSMSGSLRSEQFF. Written as DNA, the CDR3 is TGTGCCAGTAGTATGAGCGGGAGCCTTCGTAGTGAGCAGTTCTTC.

The chain has TRBV10-3 and TRBJ2-7, with 11 bases lining up with TRBD2. Germline values: CDR1 ENHRY, CDR2 SYGVKD. V lost 6 bases and J lost 3; bases outside the gene matches: 4. This CDR3 is 14 amino acids long. The CDR3 region is CAISQTSGIYEQYF. CDR3 DNA: TGTGCCATCAGCCAGACTAGCGGGATCTACGAGCAGTACTTC.

The chain combines TRBV6-5 with TRBJ2-3; D remains unclear. This CDR3 is 14 amino acids long. Trimming shortened V by 8 bases and J by 1 base, and 13 bases separated the two germline ends. Germline V gene sequence: CDR1 MNHEY, CDR2 SVGAGI. The CDR3 sequence is CASGLGQGTDTQYF. Written as DNA, the CDR3 is TGTGCCAGCGGCCTTGGGCAGGGCACAGATACGCAGTATTTT.

This clonotype appeared many times. The DNA for the CDR3 is TGTGCCAGCAGCGATAGACAGGGATGGAACACCGGGGAGCTGTTTTTT. Its translation is CASSDRQGWNTGELFF. J is TRBJ2-2 and V is TRBV5-6; 7 nucleotides agree with TRBD1. This CDR3 region has 16 residues. CDR1 and CDR2 (germline): SGHDT, YYEEEE. V gave up 4 bases and J gave up 1 base; unmatched junction bases: 7. Full variable domain (remainder filled in from reference TRBV5-6 and TRBJ2-2): DAGVTQSPTHLIKTRGQQVTLRCSPKSGHDTVSWYQQALGQGPQFIFQYYEEEERQRGNFPDRFSGHQFPNYSSELNVNALLLGDSALYLCASSDRQGWNTGELFFGEGSRLTVL.

By sample fraction, this clonotype is medium-sized (0.01 to 0.1%). The rearrangement joins TRBV29-1 to TRBJ2-1; unclear D gene. This CDR3 is 12 amino acids long. Trimming removed 3 bases from V and 6 bases from J, with 9 bases in between. From germline, CDR1 is SQVTM and CDR2 ANQGSEA. CDR3 bases: TGCAGCGTTGATACGGTACCCAATGAGCAGTTCTTC. Amino acid sequence: CSVDTVPNEQFF.

This clonotype was recorded a few times. The J gene is TRBJ2-1, the V gene TRBV20-1, with 9 bases lining up with TRBD1. Germline lookup yields CDR1 DFQATT and CDR2 SNEGSKA (reference sequence). J lost 1 base, V lost 3 bases, and 1 base had no gene match. There are 14 residues in the CDR3. DNA for the CDR3: TGCAGTGCTAGGGGACAGGGATCCTACAATGAGCAGTTCTTC. Translating it yields CSARGQGSYNEQFF.

The rearrangement joins TRBV19 to TRBJ2-1; 15 bases are a match to TRBD2. The CDR3 extends over 15 amino acids. J gave up 5 bases and V 8 bases, and 4 bases lay outside the gene matches. CDR1 LNHDA and CDR2 SQIVND come from the germline V gene (reference sequence). Here the CDR3 DNA reads TGTGCCAGTCGAGGACTAGCGGGAGGGAACAATGAGCAGTTCTTC. Encoded protein: CASRGLAGGNNEQFF.

The chain joins TRBV7-9 to TRBJ2-4, with TRBD2 matching 8 bases. The CDR3 is 13 amino acids. The germline CDR1 and CDR2 sequences are SEHNR and FQNEAQ (reference sequence). J gave up 8 bases and V 1 base, and 1 base lay outside the gene matches. The CDR3 reads CASSLDSGDIQYF. In DNA, the CDR3 is TGTGCCAGCAGCTTAGATAGCGGGGACATTCAGTACTTC.

This chain links TRBV7-3 with TRBJ2-7, with D possibly TRBD2 on 5 matching bases. Germline CDR1 SGHTA, CDR2 FQGTGA. This CDR3 spans 14 amino acids. Trimming removed 5 bases at V and 0 bases at J, with 11 bases between. As DNA, the CDR3 is TGTGCCAGCAGCCCCCGGGGTACCTCCTACGAGCAGTACTTC. Amino acids: CASSPRGTSYEQYF.

This clonotype was detected a few times. The chain combines TRBV4-1 with TRBJ2-6, with D perhaps TRBD2 (6 bases). The V gene's germline CDR1 is MGHRA and CDR2 YSYEKL. The CDR3 contains 17 residues. V was pared by 1 base and J by 1 base, with 11 bases between. The CDR3 DNA follows: TGCGCCAGCAGCCAAGGGGGCCGGGGGTCTGGGGCCAACGTCCTGACTTTC. It specifies CASSQGGRGSGANVLTF.

This clonotype was observed many times. This sequence joins TRBV27 and TRBJ2-1; no reliable D call. The V end was cut by 6 bases, the J end by 9 bases, with 15 bases between. The CDR3 is made up of 13 amino acids. Germline CDR1 and CDR2: MNHEY and SMNVEV (reference sequence). The CDR3 DNA sequence: TGTGCCAGCAGCCCAACCCCAATGGCTGAGCAGTTCTTC. It translates to CASSPTPMAEQFF.

The rearrangement joins TRBV12-3 or TRBV12-4 to TRBJ2-1; D is perhaps TRBD2 (5 bases). The CDR3 totals 12 residues. The germline V and J ends were trimmed by 8 bases and 0 bases, with 5 bases remaining between them. The DNA for the CDR3 is TGTGCCAGCGGGAGCTCCTACAATGAGCAGTTCTTC. As protein: CASGSSYNEQFF.

The rearrangement joins TRBV15 to TRBJ2-7; 10 bases agree with TRBD1. The CDR3 has 16 residues. The germline gives CDR1 LNHNV, CDR2 YYDKDF (reference sequence). V was pared by 0 bases and J by 2 bases, with 4 bases of the junction left unmatched. This CDR3 reads CATSRDRTGGTYEQYF. In nucleotides, the CDR3 is TGTGCCACCAGCAGAGATAGGACAGGGGGGACCTACGAGCAGTACTTC.

This clonotype occurred many times. The CDR3 sequence is CATAILPGAGTDTQYF. The DNA of the CDR3 is TGTGCCACCGCGATACTCCCGGGGGCCGGCACAGATACGCAGTATTTT. The chain couples TRBV19 to TRBJ2-3; D may match TRBD1 or TRBD2 (6 bases each). The V end was cut by 10 bases, the J end by 1 base, with 21 bases between. Per germline, CDR1 LNHDA and CDR2 SQIVND (reference sequence). This CDR3 contains 16 residues.

This clonotype was picked up a small number of times. The rearrangement links TRBV6-1 to TRBJ2-1; weak D call: TRBD1 (5 bases). The CDR3 length is 15 residues. Germline-derived CDR1 and CDR2 are MNHNS and SASEGT. Trimming pared 7 bases from V and 8 bases from J, leaving 21 bases between. This CDR3 is CASTLSLGARDEQFF. The CDR3 DNA sequence: TGTGCCAGCACCCTGTCCCTAGGGGCCCGTGATGAGCAGTTCTTC.

CDR3 DNA: TGTGCCTGGAGTGACCGCCCCGGGGAGCTGTTTTTT. This codes for CAWSDRPGELFF. This sequence joins TRBV30 and TRBJ2-2; D uncertain. Germline values: CDR1 GTSNPN, CDR2 SVGIG (reference sequence). V was pared by 1 base and J by 6 bases, with 6 bases between. CDR3 length equals 12 residues.

The chain couples TRBV10-1 to TRBJ2-7, with 11 positions matching TRBD2. This CDR3 comprises 15 residues. CDR1 and CDR2 from the germline V gene are WNHNN and SYGVQD (reference sequence). With 0 bases clipped from V and 3 bases from J, the junction kept 1 base outside the gene matches. CDR3: CASSESGTSGYEQYF. CDR3 sequence (DNA): TGCGCCAGCAGTGAGTCCGGGACTAGCGGCTACGAGCAGTACTTC.

The chain carries TRBV28 and TRBJ2-7, with TRBD1 identical over 11 bases. Unmatched junction bases numbered 9, after V lost 6 bases and J lost 2 bases. CDR1 and CDR2 from the germline V gene are MDHEN and SYDVKM. The CDR3 has 16 amino acids. CDR3 sequence: CASSSPGDRGTYEQYF. In DNA form, the CDR3 reads TGTGCCAGCAGCTCCCCGGGGGACAGGGGGACCTACGAGCAGTACTTC.

A remark on this clonotype: A much larger clone is a single base away; this may be a read error. The V gene is TRBV7-9, the J gene TRBJ2-1; 8 bases agree with TRBD2. This CDR3 is built from 17 residues. CDR1 and CDR2 (germline): SEHNR, FQNEAQ (reference sequence). CDR3 sequence reads: CASSLGLAGRSCNEQFF. The CDR3 DNA reads TGTGCCAGCAGCTTAGGGCTAGCGGGCCGCTCCTGCAATGAGCAGTTCTTC.

As for this clonotype: This clone may be a read error of a much larger clone one base away. The chain recombines TRBV12-3 or TRBV12-4 with TRBJ2-1; D gene ambiguous. The CDR3 extends over 15 amino acids. The CDR3 DNA sequence: TGTGCCAGCAGACACTTCGCTACCGCAGGCAATGGGCAGTTCTTC. Protein sequence: CASRHFATAGNGQFF.

This clonotype was found many times. The genes are TRBV6-1 and TRBJ2-2; D is unclear. Trimming cost V 6 bases and J 1 base, with 12 bases left between them. Germline loops: CDR1 MNHNS, CDR2 SASEGT. CDR3 length: 15 amino acids. The DNA of the CDR3 is TGTGCCAGCAGGGAGACGGCTTGGAACACCGGGGAGCTGTTTTTT. Its translation is CASRETAWNTGELFF.

This clonotype has at least ten counts. The V call is TRBV10-3, the J call TRBJ2-7; 12 bases map to TRBD2. With 2 bases clipped from V and 0 bases from J, the junction kept 2 bases outside the gene matches. Germline V gene sequence: CDR1 ENHRY, CDR2 SYGVKD. CDR3 size: 16 residues. CDR3 loop: CAISELAGGLSYEQYF. The CDR3 bases are TGTGCCATCAGTGAGCTAGCGGGAGGGCTCTCCTACGAGCAGTACTTC.

V usage is TRBV6-1 and J usage is TRBJ2-1, with 11 bases identical to TRBD2. This CDR3 is built from 15 residues. Germline V gene lookup returns CDR1 MNHNS and CDR2 SASEGT. After removal of 8 bases from V and 2 bases from J, the junction contained 5 bases not matched to a gene. Written as DNA, the CDR3 is TGTGCCAGCCAAGGACTAGCGGGTACCTACAATGAGCAGTTCTTC. Its translation: CASQGLAGTYNEQFF.

The gene calls are TRBV29-1 and TRBJ2-1, with 9 bases fitting TRBD2. The CDR3 runs 13 residues. The V gene's germline CDR1 is SQVTM and CDR2 ANQGSEA. Losses at the gene ends were 4 bases for V and 9 bases for J; bases not matched to a gene: 7. Here the CDR3 reads CSVAWTSDGEQFF. The CDR3 DNA is TGCAGCGTTGCGTGGACTAGCGACGGTGAGCAGTTCTTC.

This clonotype has just a few counts. This chain uses TRBV20-1 with TRBJ2-6, with 7 bases fitting TRBD2. V dropped 2 bases and J dropped 0; count of bases not matched to a gene: 10. From germline, CDR1 is DFQATT and CDR2 SNEGSKA (reference sequence). The CDR3 covers 18 residues. Here the CDR3 reads CSARLGTGGHSGANVLTF. In nucleotides, the CDR3 is TGCAGTGCTAGACTTGGTACGGGAGGACACTCTGGGGCCAACGTCCTGACTTTC.